What follows are 18 T cell receptor beta chains derived from one specimen sequenced in a study. MiXCR, applied by TCRdb to the 5' RACE reads, yields one record per CDR3 protein. The sample consists of 45,000 to 55,000 distinct CDR3 sequences, around 26% of them appearing once. The material sequenced was tumor-infiltrating naive CD4+ T cells sorted from the breast tumor. This sample's subset: naive CD4+ T cells, CD4+CD45RA+CD25-. The receptors stem from a female donor with breast cancer.

The sample holds many counts of this clonotype. The gene calls are TRBV12-3 or TRBV12-4 and TRBJ2-7, with TRBD1 identical over 10 bases. This CDR3 comprises 18 residues. Trimming at V came to 3 bases and at J to 3 bases, leaving 14 bases not matched to a gene. CDR3 amino acids: CASSLGQGRSRTFYEQYF. CDR3 DNA sequence: TGTGCCAGCAGTTTGGGACAGGGGCGATCTCGGACCTTCTACGAGCAGTACTTC.

This clonotype was seen more than once but under ten times. The chain combines TRBV11-2 with TRBJ2-7, with 7 bases fitting TRBD1. CDR3 size: 14 residues. The V gene end was trimmed by 1 base and the J gene end by 2 bases; junction bases not matched to a gene: 2. Germline CDR1 reads SGHAT; CDR2 reads FQNNGV. CDR3 region: CASSLVRGPYEQYF. The CDR3, as DNA: TGTGCCAGCAGCTTAGTTAGGGGGCCCTACGAGCAGTACTTC.

This clonotype was seen only a few times. The chain uses TRBV7-2 and TRBJ1-6; 7 bases are a match to TRBD1. With V trimmed by 5 bases and J by 8 bases, 15 bases remained unmatched. Germline-derived CDR1 and CDR2 are SGHTA and FQGNSA. The CDR3 has 17 residues. This CDR3 is CASSPSWKGAKDSPLHF. The CDR3 DNA is TGTGCCAGCAGCCCCTCATGGAAGGGGGCTAAGGATTCACCCCTCCACTTT.

The chain joins TRBV7-2 to TRBJ1-5, with 8 bases that match TRBD1. CDR1 is SGHTA, CDR2 FQGNSA, per germline. The CDR3 has 18 amino acids. The ends lost 4 bases at V and 0 bases at J; junction bases unmatched: 11. The CDR3 sequence: CASSSSGTGSYSNQPQHF. The CDR3 bases are TGTGCCAGCAGCTCTTCCGGGACAGGCTCGTATAGCAATCAGCCCCAGCATTTT.

J is TRBJ2-6 and V is TRBV4-1; TRBD2 agrees at 8 bases. With 4 bases clipped from V and 4 bases from J, the junction kept 12 bases outside the gene matches. The CDR3 runs to 18 residues. Germline CDR1 MGHRA, CDR2 YSYEKL. CDR3 nucleotides: TGCGCCAGCAGCCGTCTGGGGAGCGGGAGACCAGGGGCCAACGTCCTGACTTTC. Protein sequence: CASSRLGSGRPGANVLTF.

The rearrangement uses TRBV7-2 and TRBJ1-1; D possibly corresponds to TRBD1 (5 bases). Trimming cost V 3 bases and J 4 bases, with 12 bases left between them. The CDR3 consists of 14 residues. CDR1 and CDR2 from the germline V gene are SGHTA and FQGNSA. CDR3 residues: CASSLWGATTEAFF. In nucleotides, the CDR3 is TGTGCCAGCAGCTTGTGGGGCGCGACCACTGAAGCTTTCTTT.

This clonotype turned up a few times. The genes are TRBV7-9 and TRBJ2-3; a weak D match, TRBD1 (5 bases). Germline-derived CDR1 and CDR2 are SEHNR and FQNEAQ (reference sequence). This CDR3 has 13 amino acids. Trimming left V 3 bases short and J 5 bases short, with 9 bases between. This CDR3 reads CASSFLGVDTQYF. The CDR3 DNA follows: TGTGCCAGCAGCTTTCTAGGGGTAGATACGCAGTATTTT.

The chain combines TRBV5-1 with TRBJ2-7, with TRBD1 as a possible D gene (5 bases). The germline V gene encodes CDR1 SGHRS and CDR2 YFSETQ. The CDR3 has 15 amino acids. Between the trimmed V and J ends, which lost 4 bases and 3 bases, there was a span of 17 bases. The CDR3 protein is CASSPEPLQGYEQYF. The DNA for the CDR3 is TGCGCCAGCAGCCCGGAGCCTCTCCAGGGCTACGAGCAGTACTTC.

The rearrangement uses TRBV7-2 and TRBJ1-3, with TRBD1 identical over 7 bases. Trimming took 5 bases from V and 4 from J; bases not matched to a gene: 5. The CDR3 covers 14 residues. The germline CDR1 and CDR2 sequences are SGHTA and FQGNSA. The CDR3: CASSMGTDGNTIYF. The CDR3, as DNA: TGTGCCAGCAGCATGGGGACAGACGGAAACACCATATATTTT.

This clonotype was seen a few times. V is TRBV3-1 and J is TRBJ2-1; TRBD1 is a possible D gene (6 bases). CDR1 is LGHDT, CDR2 YNNKEL, per germline (reference sequence). This CDR3 comprises 12 residues. Trimming cost V 5 bases and J 10 bases, with 12 bases left between them. This chain's CDR3 is CASSIRGKEQFF. CDR3 nucleotides: TGTGCCAGCAGCATCAGGGGTAAAGAGCAGTTCTTC.

The gene calls are TRBV20-1 and TRBJ2-1; a weak D match, TRBD1 (6 bases). V was shortened by 0 bases and J by 8 bases, with 11 bases between the two germline ends. Germline V gives CDR1 DFQATT, CDR2 SNEGSKA (reference sequence). The CDR3 runs 13 residues. CDR3 bases: TGCAGTGCTAGAGAAGGGGGAGACGATGAGCAGTTCTTC. This encodes CSAREGGDDEQFF.

This clonotype was seen only a few times. This chain joins TRBV2 and TRBJ1-5, with D perhaps matching TRBD1 (5 bases). V lost 7 bases to trimming and J lost 0 bases, with 13 bases between them. CDR1 and CDR2 (germline): SNHLY, FYNNEI. The CDR3 is made up of 15 amino acids. This CDR3 is CASNAQENSNQPQHF. CDR3 nucleotides: TGTGCCAGCAACGCACAGGAGAATAGCAATCAGCCCCAGCATTTT.

On this clonotype: A much more abundant neighbour one base away suggests this may be a read error. The gene calls are TRBV9 and TRBJ1-2; tentative D call: TRBD1 (6 bases). Germline loops: CDR1 SGDLS, CDR2 YYNGEE. The CDR3 covers 15 residues. In nucleotides, the CDR3 is TGTGCCTGCAGCGTAGAACCAGGGGAGTACTATGGCTACACCTTC. Residues: CACSVEPGEYYGYTF.

Only a few counts were recorded for this clonotype. The chain combines TRBV6-1 with TRBJ2-7; D unresolved. Trimming pared 8 bases from V and 3 bases from J, leaving 14 bases between. This CDR3 has 13 amino acids. Germline values: CDR1 MNHNS, CDR2 SASEGT. This chain's CDR3 is CASGTQLYYEQYF. In DNA, the CDR3 is TGTGCCAGCGGAACACAGTTGTACTACGAGCAGTACTTC.

This clonotype was seen a few times. The chain joins TRBV6-1 to TRBJ1-3; the D is unclear. Trimming took 7 bases from V and 4 from J, leaving 11 bases between them. This CDR3 contains 13 residues. Per germline, CDR1 MNHNS and CDR2 SASEGT. In DNA form, the CDR3 reads TGTGCCAGCATTTCGGACGGGGGAAACACCATATATTTT. Translated: CASISDGGNTIYF.

This rearrangement joins TRBV15 to TRBJ2-1; tentatively, D is TRBD1 (7 bases). Germline V gene sequence: CDR1 LNHNV, CDR2 YYDKDF (reference sequence). V was clipped by 1 base and J by 3 bases, with 10 bases between them. The CDR3 consists of 15 residues. In DNA, the CDR3 is TGTGCCACCAGCAGAGGCGGGACAGTCTACAATGAGCAGTTCTTC. Translation: CATSRGGTVYNEQFF. Variable domain in full (rest from reference TRBV15 and TRBJ2-1): DAMVIQNPRYQVTQFGKPVTLSCSQTLNHNVMYWYQQKSSQAPKLLFHYYDKDFNNEADTPDNFQSRRPNTSFCFLDIRSPGLGDTAMYLCATSRGGTVYNEQFFGPGTRLTVL.

This chain joins TRBV20-1 and TRBJ2-3, with TRBD2 identical over 9 bases. V gave up 6 bases and J gave up 5 bases; unmatched junction bases: 9. Germline CDR1 DFQATT, CDR2 SNEGSKA (reference sequence). The CDR3 is 14 amino acids. The CDR3 sequence: CSALRREGGDTQYF. As DNA, the CDR3 is TGCAGTGCCCTGCGGCGGGAGGGCGGAGATACGCAGTATTTT.

This chain uses TRBV12-3 or TRBV12-4 with TRBJ1-4; D may be TRBD1 (6 bases). This CDR3 has 14 amino acids. V was trimmed by 6 bases and J by 7 bases, leaving 15 bases between them. The CDR3 region has the DNA TGTGCCAGCAGCCCGGACAGCAGGGGTGAAAAACTGTTTTTT. This gives the protein CASSPDSRGEKLFF.